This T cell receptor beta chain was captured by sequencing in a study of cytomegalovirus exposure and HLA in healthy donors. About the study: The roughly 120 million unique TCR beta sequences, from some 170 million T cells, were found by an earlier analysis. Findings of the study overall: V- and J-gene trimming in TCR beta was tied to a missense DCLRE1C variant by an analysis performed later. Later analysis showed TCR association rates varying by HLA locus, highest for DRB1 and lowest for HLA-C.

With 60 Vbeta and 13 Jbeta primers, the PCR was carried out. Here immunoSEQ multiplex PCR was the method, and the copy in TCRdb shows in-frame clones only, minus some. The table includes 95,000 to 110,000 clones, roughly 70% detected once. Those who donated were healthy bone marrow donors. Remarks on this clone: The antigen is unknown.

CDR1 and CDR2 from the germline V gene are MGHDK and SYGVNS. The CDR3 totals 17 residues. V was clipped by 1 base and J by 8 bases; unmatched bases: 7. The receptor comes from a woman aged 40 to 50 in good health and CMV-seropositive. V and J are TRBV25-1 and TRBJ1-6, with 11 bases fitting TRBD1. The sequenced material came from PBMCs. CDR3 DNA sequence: TGTGCCAGCAGTGAATCCGGGACAGGGGGATATCATTCACCCCTCCACTTT. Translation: CASSESGTGGYHSPLHF.